What follows is one T cell receptor (beta chain) and its context. Its antigen remains undetermined. No base quality information exists; no much larger clone differs at one position. The library was generated by the immunoSEQ multiplex PCR assay. High-throughput TCR-beta CDR3 sequencing of genomic DNA from most patients was performed by Adaptive Biotechnologies. Per the source publication's procedure: Adaptive's ImmunoSEQ software was the source of the TCR sequencing data for 15 to 20 patients, while three other patients were processed with MiXCR and VDJtools. Because the origin of CDR3 nucleotide sequences shared between donor and recipient could not be assigned, those sequences were removed. To count as alloreactive, a clone needed at least 2-fold expansion over unstimulated cells and a minimum CFSE-low frequency of 0.002% (template counts) or 0.001% (read counts). Mappable clones were those detected in sequenced pre-transplant spleen, lymph node, or MLR CFSE-low populations of the donor or recipient. The cumulative frequency of alloreactive clones was calculated as a percentage of all sequences, weighted by copy number. TCRdb obtained this table from immuneACCESS and retained in-frame rearrangements with V and J assigned. These tables miss some clones; where compared with another copy, unresolved V genes account for less than half of the shortfall, and the remainder is unexplained. That table supplies the V and J calls and clone size; D and trimming were determined from the DNA. The sample table holds 12,000 to 15,000 clones, of which 65% to 80% were seen once. In total, the top ten clones hold roughly 4% of the sample.

The data stem from a study of graft-versus-host responses after intestinal transplantation (TCRdb year 2021). Background on the whole study: Recipients received multivisceral, liver-intestinal, or isolated intestinal transplants. Every recipient was given anti-thymocyte globulin induction, followed by around three years of maintenance tacrolimus and steroids. After intestinal transplantation, graft-versus-host and host-versus-graft alloreactive T cell clones in the graft, circulation and bone marrow were tracked using bulk TCR-beta CDR3 sequencing. Alloreactive clones were identified by sequencing pre-transplant mixed lymphocyte reaction products and comparing these products with unstimulated pre-transplant donor and recipient T cells. A cohort of about 26 intestinal transplant recipients, including one retransplant, was enrolled, and a few patients lacking pretransplant specimens were excluded. A peak of at least 4% donor T cells among recipient peripheral blood mononuclear cells was the definition used for donor T cell macrochimerism. Rather than going through the commercial service, samples from a few later patients were sequenced in-house on an Illumina MiSeq and processed with MiXCR. Findings and caveats that apply to the study as a whole: GvH clones were detected in recipient bone marrow, and some appeared earlier in ileal mucosa or blood, consistent with an intestinal mucosal origin. Conclusions were limited by the relatively low number and heterogeneity of intestinal transplant patients. Peak levels of circulating GvH clones were associated with declines in HvG clones early after transplant. In the allografts of patients with donor T cell macrochimerism, GvH to HvG T cell clonal ratios were high.

Intraepithelial and lamina propria lymphocytes were isolated from graft specimens using dithiothreitol, EDTA incubations and collagenase D digestion. Bulk TCR-beta sequencing was performed on serial intestinal graft biopsy specimens collected as late as 600 days after transplant. This material consisted of ileum tissue, taken roughly 26 days after intestinal transplant. This sequence was found in a human patient who received an intestinal transplant, so some T cells may come from the graft donor.

The DNA reads TGTGCCAGCAGCTACGTAAACAGGGAAGGGACTGAAAAACTGTTTTTT. Its translation is CASSYVNREGTEKLFF. The sequence joins TRBV7-9 to TRBJ1-4; possibly the D gene is TRBD1, per 6 matching bases. The CDR3, cysteine through phenylalanine, is 16 amino acids long. The CDR3 DNA has 48 bases and is translated from base 1. V loses 4 bases of germline sequence and J loses 7 bases, and the interval between the two ends is 19 bases. In the germline V gene (reference sequence), CDR1 corresponds to SEHNR and CDR2 to FQNEAQ.